The entry below gives a single T cell receptor (beta chain) sequence along with its context. The sample is drawn from a study of blood T cell repertoires in COVID-19. Across the study: The cDNA or gDNA used as material had been derived from T cells, B-cell-depleted T cells, or PBMCs.

In the original processing: Estimation of nucleated cell counts relied on the amplification of reference gene primers. Here immunoSEQ multiplex PCR was the method, and the copy in TCRdb shows in-frame clones only, minus some. That table supplies the V and J calls and clone size; D and trimming were determined from the DNA. Of 75,000 to 90,000 clones in the sample, around four fifths were seen once. This TCR came from an older man with active or convalescent COVID-19. Sequences were obtained from peripheral blood.

CDR3 DNA sequence: TGTGCCAGCAGCCCGGCTTGGGCGGGAGGTTACAATGAGCAGTTCTTC. Translating gives CASSPAWAGGYNEQFF. V usage is TRBV7-2 and J usage is TRBJ2-1; 8 bases align to TRBD2. The CDR3 runs to 16 residues. Germline values: CDR1 SGHTA, CDR2 FQGNSA. V gave up 5 bases and J gave up 4 bases; unmatched junction bases: 10.